The clone carrying this T cell receptor beta chain was recorded only once. The protocol was immunoSEQ multiplex PCR, while the TCRdb copy is restricted to in-frame clones and leaves out a portion. Found here are about 730,000 clones, approximately 83% of them singletons; the top ten hold roughly 0.01%. V trimming: 3 bases; J trimming: 7 bases; junction bases outside the gene matches: 19. The CDR3 has 20 amino acids. Looked up from germline, CDR1 is MGHRA and CDR2 is YSYEKL. The data are from a study of shared T cell receptors in the human thymus. These records were also assigned to another study, of human thymus T cells. From that second work: Usage of V and J genes appeared biased in thymic and blood repertoires.

Source material: thymocytes. This clonotype was sampled from a girl less than two years old with a congenital heart defect. This chain links TRBV4-1 with TRBJ1-6, with 9 bases fitting TRBD1. CDR3 sequence: CASSQIVPGQGRDGNSPLHF. In nucleotides, the CDR3 is TGCGCCAGCAGCCAGATAGTACCGGGACAGGGTCGGGATGGCAATTCACCCCTCCACTTT.